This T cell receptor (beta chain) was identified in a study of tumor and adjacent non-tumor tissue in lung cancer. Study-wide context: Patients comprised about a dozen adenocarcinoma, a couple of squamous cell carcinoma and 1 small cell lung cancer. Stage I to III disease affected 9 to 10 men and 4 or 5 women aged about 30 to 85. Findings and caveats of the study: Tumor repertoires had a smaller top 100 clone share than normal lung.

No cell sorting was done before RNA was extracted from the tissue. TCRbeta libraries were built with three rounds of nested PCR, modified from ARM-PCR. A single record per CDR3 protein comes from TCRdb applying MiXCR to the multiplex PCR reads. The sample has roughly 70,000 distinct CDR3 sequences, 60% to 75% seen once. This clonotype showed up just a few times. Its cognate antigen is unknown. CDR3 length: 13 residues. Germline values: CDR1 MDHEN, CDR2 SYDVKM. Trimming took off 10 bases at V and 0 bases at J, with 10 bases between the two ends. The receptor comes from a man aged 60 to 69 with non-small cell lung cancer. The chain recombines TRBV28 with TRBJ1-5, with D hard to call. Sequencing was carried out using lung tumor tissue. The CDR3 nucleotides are TGTGCCACCCAACGGATTAGCAATCAGCCCCAGCATTTT. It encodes CATQRISNQPQHF.